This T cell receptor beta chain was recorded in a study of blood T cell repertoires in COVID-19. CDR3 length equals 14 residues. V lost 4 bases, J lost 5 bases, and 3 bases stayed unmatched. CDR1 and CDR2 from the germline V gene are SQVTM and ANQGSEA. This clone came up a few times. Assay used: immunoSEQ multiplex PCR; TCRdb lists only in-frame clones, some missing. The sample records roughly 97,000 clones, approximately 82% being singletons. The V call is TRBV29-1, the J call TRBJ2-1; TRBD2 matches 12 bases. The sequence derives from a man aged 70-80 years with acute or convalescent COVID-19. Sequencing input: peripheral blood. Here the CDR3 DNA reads TGCAGCGTTGGGACTAGCGGGAATAACAATGAGCAGTTCTTC. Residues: CSVGTSGNNNEQFF.